The clone carrying this TCR beta chain occurred once. Its antigen remains unknown. The sample is drawn from a study of OX40 agonist ivuxolimab in advanced cancers. TCRdb's copy holds only in-frame clones and misses some; the assay was immunoSEQ multiplex PCR. Of around 43,000 clones in the sample, about nine tenths were seen once. General observations from the study: The study found that CD8+ T cells averaged more expanded clones than CD4+.

CDR1 is MRHNA and CDR2 is SNTAGT in the germline V gene. This CDR3 has 16 residues. V gave up 0 bases and J gave up 7 bases, with 16 bases separating them. Source: CD4+ or CD8+ T cells sorted from blood, taken in a trial of the OX40 agonist ivuxolimab. The receptor comes from an adult with an advanced solid tumor such as melanoma, head and neck, liver or kidney cancer. The rearrangement links TRBV6-4 to TRBJ2-1; maybe TRBD2 (6 bases). The CDR3 coding sequence is TGTGCCAGCAGTGACTCGACCCTAGTGGGGGGTAATGAGCAGTTCTTC. As protein: CASSDSTLVGGNEQFF.